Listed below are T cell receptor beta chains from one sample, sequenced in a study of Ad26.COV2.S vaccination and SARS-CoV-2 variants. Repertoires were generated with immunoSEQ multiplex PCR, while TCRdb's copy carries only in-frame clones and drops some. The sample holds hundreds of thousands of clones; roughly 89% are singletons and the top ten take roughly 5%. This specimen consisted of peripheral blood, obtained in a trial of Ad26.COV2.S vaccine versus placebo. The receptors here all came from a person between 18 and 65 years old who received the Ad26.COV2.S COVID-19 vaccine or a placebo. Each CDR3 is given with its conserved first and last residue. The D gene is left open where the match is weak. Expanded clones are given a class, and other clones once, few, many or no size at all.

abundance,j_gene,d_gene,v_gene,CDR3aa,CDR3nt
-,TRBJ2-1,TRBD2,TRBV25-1,CASSELAGNYNEQFF,TGTGCCAGCAGTGAACTAGCGGGGAACTACAATGAGCAGTTCTTC
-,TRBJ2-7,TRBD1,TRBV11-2,CASSLGGTGDEQYF,TGTGCCAGCAGCTTAGGGGGGACAGGGGACGAGCAGTACTTC
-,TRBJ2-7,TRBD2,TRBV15,CATSRGGGFQTYEQYF,TGTGCCACCAGCAGGGGCGGGGGTTTTCAAACCTACGAGCAGTACTTC
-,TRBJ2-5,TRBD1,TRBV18,CASSRDSQGTQYF,TGTGCCAGCTCCCGGGACAGTCAAGGGACCCAGTACTTC
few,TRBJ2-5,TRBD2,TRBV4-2,CASSPGTSGRIQETQYF,TGTGCCAGCAGCCCGGGGACTAGCGGGAGGATACAAGAGACCCAGTACTTC
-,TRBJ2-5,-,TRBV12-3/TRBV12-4,CASSDRGPGYF,TGTGCCAGCAGTGACCGGGGACCTGGGTACTTC
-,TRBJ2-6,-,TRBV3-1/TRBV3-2,CASSQAGPGANVLTF,TGTGCCAGCAGCCAAGCAGGGCCGGGGGCCAACGTCCTGACTTTC
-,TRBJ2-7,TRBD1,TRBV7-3,CASSPPGQGRYEQYF,TGTGCCAGCAGCCCCCCGGGACAGGGCAGGTACGAGCAGTACTTC
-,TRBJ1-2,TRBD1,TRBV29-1,CSVGDSPDGYTF,TGCAGCGTTGGGGACAGCCCTGATGGCTACACCTTC
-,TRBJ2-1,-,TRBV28,CASGVRDIAYNEQFF,TGTGCCAGCGGCGTCCGGGACATAGCCTACAATGAGCAGTTCTTC
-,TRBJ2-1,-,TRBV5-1,CASSLVGSAPGEQFF,TGCGCCAGCAGCTTGGTCGGCAGCGCCCCAGGTGAGCAGTTCTTC
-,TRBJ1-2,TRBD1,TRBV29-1,CSAGDRVVGYTF,TGCAGCGCCGGGGACAGGGTAGTCGGCTACACCTTC
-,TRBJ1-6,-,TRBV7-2,CASSLAGGASYNSPLHF,TGTGCCAGCAGCTTAGCTGGGGGCGCTTCCTATAATTCACCCCTCCACTTT
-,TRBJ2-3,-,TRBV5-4,CASSSNTRTRDTQYF,TGTGCCAGCAGCTCGAATACCCGCACAAGAGATACGCAGTATTTT
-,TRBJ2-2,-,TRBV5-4,CASSLELQGTGELFF,TGTGCCAGCAGCTTGGAGCTACAGGGCACCGGGGAGCTGTTTTTT
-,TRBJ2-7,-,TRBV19,CASSRPGDFYEQYF,TGTGCCAGTAGTAGGCCAGGCGATTTCTACGAGCAGTACTTC
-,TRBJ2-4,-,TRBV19,CASSNLAKNIQYF,TGTGCCAGTAGTAATCTAGCCAAAAACATTCAGTACTTC
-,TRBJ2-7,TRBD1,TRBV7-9,CASSLTGGSYEQYF,TGTGCCAGCAGCTTGACAGGGGGCTCCTACGAGCAGTACTTC
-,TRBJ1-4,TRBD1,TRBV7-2,CASSAHRGTGEKLFF,TGTGCCAGCAGCGCACACAGGGGCACTGGTGAAAAACTGTTTTTT
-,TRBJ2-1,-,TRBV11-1,CASSLSGIGYNEQFF,TGTGCCAGCAGCTTATCAGGAATTGGCTACAATGAGCAGTTCTTC
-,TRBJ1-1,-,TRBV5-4,CASSFAGRMNTEAFF,TGTGCCAGCAGCTTTGCGGGACGGATGAACACTGAAGCTTTCTTT
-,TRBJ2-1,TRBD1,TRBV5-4,CASSLARTGEEDEQFF,TGTGCCAGCAGCTTGGCCCGGACAGGGGAAGAAGATGAGCAGTTCTTC